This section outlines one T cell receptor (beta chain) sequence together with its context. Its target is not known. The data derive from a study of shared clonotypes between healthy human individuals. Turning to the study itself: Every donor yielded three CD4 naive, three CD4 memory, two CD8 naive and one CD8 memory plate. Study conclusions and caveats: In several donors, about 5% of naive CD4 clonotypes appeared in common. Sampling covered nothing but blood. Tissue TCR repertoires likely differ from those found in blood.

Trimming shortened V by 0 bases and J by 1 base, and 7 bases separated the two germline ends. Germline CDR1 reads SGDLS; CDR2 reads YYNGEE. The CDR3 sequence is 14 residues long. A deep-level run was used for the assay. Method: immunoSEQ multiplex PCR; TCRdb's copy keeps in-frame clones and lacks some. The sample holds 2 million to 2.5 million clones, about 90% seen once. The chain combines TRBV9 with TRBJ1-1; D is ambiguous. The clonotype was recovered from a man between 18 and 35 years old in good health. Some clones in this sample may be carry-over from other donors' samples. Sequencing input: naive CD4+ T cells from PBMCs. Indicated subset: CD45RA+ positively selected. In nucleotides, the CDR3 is TGTGCCAGCAGCGTAGTCGTCACGAACACTGAAGCTTTCTTT. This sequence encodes CASSVVVTNTEAFF. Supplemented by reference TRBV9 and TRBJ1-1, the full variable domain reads DSGVTQTPKHLITATGQRVTLRCSPRSGDLSVYWYQQSLDQGLQFLIQYYNGEERAKGNILERFSAQQFPDLHSELNLSSLELGDSALYFCASSVVVTNTEAFFGQGTRLTVV.